The present T cell receptor (beta chain) was sequenced within a study of regulatory T cells in long-lasting Graves disease (dated by TCRdb to the early 2020s). Regarding the research as a whole: In the newly diagnosed Graves' disease group, patients had been taking antithyroid drugs for less than 3 months. A total of 35 or so samples were covered by TCR sequencing, comprising 13 persistent and approximately 20 newly diagnosed Graves' disease patients. The study took place in China and was registered as a clinical trial. Persistent Graves' disease patients were compared with newly diagnosed Graves' disease patients by peripheral blood TCR sequencing and RNA sequencing.

Here is what the overall study found, with its caveats: TRBV28, TRBJ1-2 and TRBJ2-5 were preferentially used in persistent disease, while TRBV20-1 and TRBJ2-1 were favored in newly diagnosed disease. Lower TCR Shannon entropy and fewer highly expanded clones were observed in persistent Graves' disease patients than in newly diagnosed patients, which suggested clonal expansion. Peripheral blood alone was examined, since thyroid tissue, which constituted the primary lesion, could not be accessed. Only the TCR beta chain was sequenced and analyzed. As a limitation, the authors acknowledged that the small sample size may reduce accuracy. Patients with persistent disease shared more public clonotypes (approximately 2,500) than newly diagnosed patients did (around 930).

Library creation used multiplex PCR. The sequencer listed for this sample is Illumina HiSeq 4000. iRepertoire HTBI primers and Arm-PCR amplification of CDR3 regions were used to construct TCR beta libraries. Before sequencing, the PCR products underwent gel purification. The paper's processing steps were these. Gene usage analysis of CDR3 amino acid clonotypes used the 55 to 65 TRBV and some 15 TRBJ segments found across samples. COPE and FqMerger were used to merge filtered high-quality paired reads into contigs. BLAST was used to align contigs to the IMGT TRBV, TRBD and TRBJ reference genes, and CDR3 was defined following IMGT. Any clonotype with a frequency above 0.1% was classified as a highly expanded clone. Repertoire diversity was measured by Shannon entropy, and V-J evenness by the Gini coefficient. Public clonotypes were defined as clonotypes shared by more than one individual. TCRdb reworked the public reads: Q25 trimming with fastp, MiXCR clone assembly, productive beta chains retained. Duplicate CDR3 protein sequences are folded into a single record with the most common DNA and genes. TCRdb's processing, not the authors' own work, is the source of the V and J calls. This sample is represented by 680,000 or so distinct CDR3 sequences; 15% to 20% of them were singletons. About 17% of the sample lies in the top ten.

The time point label of this sample denotes: newly diagnosed GD, antithyroid drugs for less than 3 months. For both TCR sequencing and RNA sequencing, RNA was extracted from PBMCs in TRIzol. The diagnosis of Graves' disease followed American Thyroid Association guidelines. Patients were recruited from an endocrinology department in Xi'an, China. From each patient, about 9.7 milliliters of peripheral blood was collected into an EDTA anticoagulant tube. Ficoll Paque Plus density gradient separation was used to isolate PBMCs, and no further T cell sorting was performed. An Agilent 2100 Bioanalyzer and agarose gel were used to assess RNA quality, and a NanoDrop 2000 was used to measure RNA concentration. Only a few counts were recorded for this clonotype. Its antigen is currently not known. There are no base qualities to consult, and no much larger clone falls within one base. CDR1 and CDR2 are read off the germline V gene as ENHRY and SYGVKD. Ends trimmed: V by 4 bases, J by 5 bases; bases unmatched to a gene: 8. Reading from cysteine to phenylalanine, the CDR3 counts 15 amino acids. Only the CDR3 portion is preserved as DNA: 45 bases, with reading frame beginning at the first base.

This sample was also put to use in a study of T cells in Graves' hyperthyroidism and ophthalmopathy. Per that second paper: Stable Graves' hyperthyroidism was defined as no progression to ophthalmopathy during 18 months of follow-up. Hyperthyroidism patients were newly diagnosed, with disease duration under 2 months, and aged 18 to 65 years. Any patient with an uncontrolled infection, another autoimmune disease, pregnancy or lactation was excluded. Diagnoses relied on clinical symptoms, serum thyroxine and TRAb, thyroid ultrasound and orbital computed tomography. A first-round RT-PCR of the TCR CDR3 used the HTBI primer set with the Qiagen OneStep RT-PCR kit. Most expanded thyroid clonotypes (frequency above 0.001) were also detected in blood, a finding suggesting that blood repertoires may reflect thyroid immune responses. Ophthalmopathy was separated from stable hyperthyroidism by a 13 V-J signature model, with approximately 86% sensitivity and approximately 81% specificity obtained in cross-validation and 80%/75% obtained in testing. In validation, the model predicted progression to ophthalmopathy with 60% to 71% sensitivity and approximately 72% specificity, a median of 6.5 months before onset. TCR V-J signatures able to tell the groups apart were searched for in a discovery cohort of 90 to 100 patients, of whom under 45 had Graves' ophthalmopathy and roughly 58 had stable Graves' hyperthyroidism. Whether ophthalmopathy could be predicted prospectively was tested in an independent validation cohort made up of 18 to 20 hyperthyroidism patients plus 17 patients who later progressed to ophthalmopathy. The roughly 91 discovery patients were randomly divided into training and test sets at a 7:3 ratio. In several Graves' hyperthyroidism patients, the study also compared T-cell repertoires from thyroid tissue with T-cell repertoires from blood. Following sampling, methimazole starting at 30 mg daily was given to hyperthyroidism patients, and high-dose intravenous methylprednisolone was given to ophthalmopathy patients. Libraries were constructed in a second round of multiplex PCR, after which size selection and purification were carried out. Paired-end sequencing of the libraries was performed with 100 bp reads on an Illumina HiSeq2000. SOAPnuke was used to process the raw data, throwing out any read that contained adapters or uncalled bases, had a mean Phred below 15, or lacked an exact constant-primer or identifier match. COPE v1.2.5 was used to merge high-quality paired reads, and clonotypes were defined as unique nucleotide sequences. Clonotypes were aligned to IMGT TRBV, TRBD and TRBJ reference segments using MiTCR v1.1. Only V-J combinations with frequency above 0.0001, covering 99.2% of repertoires, were analysed. A TCS score was defined as the ratio between F50 (clonal expansion) and ExV (chaos), using BLOSUM62-based TCRdist between CDR3 peptides within each V-J. Welch's t-statistics and random forest reduced 450 to 600 V-J features to roughly 13, which were used in a naive Bayes classifier (R e1071). Sample size was not statistically predetermined, and investigators were not blinded to group allocation. According to the paper, TCR Vbeta CDR3 sequencing was carried out on over 130 peripheral blood samples, which came from about 45 ophthalmopathy, around 74 hyperthyroidism and around 17 progressor patients.

The sequencing used peripheral blood mononuclear cells (PBMCs), collected at new diagnosis, from a patient treated with antithyroid drugs. The sequence is built from TRBV10-3 and TRBJ2-7, and 10 bases in between align with TRBD2. The receptor's source is a woman under 40 with Graves disease. Donor details come from another sample of the same person, matched by shared clones. The CDR3 reads CAISANSGRVNEQYF. In nucleotides, the sequence is TGTGCCATCAGTGCGAACAGCGGGAGGGTAAACGAGCAGTACTTC.